This T cell receptor beta chain was documented in a study of T-cell memory formation after mild COVID-19. J lost 3 bases, V lost 6 bases, and 2 bases had no gene match. There are 13 residues in the CDR3. Germline CDR1 reads SNHLY; CDR2 reads FYNNEI. From the 5' RACE reads, TCRdb called clonotypes with MiXCR, one entry per CDR3 protein. The sample gives more than 300,000 distinct CDR3 sequences, roughly 15% of which show up once; about 20% is in the top ten. Study observations and caveats: Balance between CD4 and CD8 was seen in clones contracting day 15 to 85, and a CD4+ lean was seen in later expanders.

A remark on this clonotype: Its specificity is not known.

This rearrangement joins TRBV2 to TRBJ2-7; 10 bases fit TRBD1. Input material: PBMCs or a T cell subset sorted from them (not recorded which). The clonotype comes from a young man who had mild COVID-19 (a few samples of this study predate the infection). Cell type and time point are not known. CDR3 residues: CASRRTGGYEQYF. The CDR3 DNA reads TGTGCCAGCAGGAGGACAGGGGGCTACGAGCAGTACTTC.